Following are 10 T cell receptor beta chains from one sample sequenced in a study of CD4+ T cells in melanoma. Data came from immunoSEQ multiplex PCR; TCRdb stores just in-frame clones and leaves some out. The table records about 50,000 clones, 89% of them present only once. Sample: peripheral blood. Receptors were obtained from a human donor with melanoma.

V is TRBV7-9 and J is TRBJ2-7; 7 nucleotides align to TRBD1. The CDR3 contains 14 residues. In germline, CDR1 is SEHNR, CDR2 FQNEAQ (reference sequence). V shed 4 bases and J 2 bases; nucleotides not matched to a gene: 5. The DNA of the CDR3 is TGTGCCAGCAGCTCCCCGGGACAGCCCTACGAGCAGTACTTC. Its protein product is CASSSPGQPYEQYF.

The CDR3 region is CARTGERHIFYGYTF. As DNA, the CDR3 is TGTGCCAGAACGGGGGAGCGGCACATTTTCTATGGCTACACCTTC. The chain joins TRBV2 to TRBJ1-2; TRBD1 is a possible D gene (5 bases). V shed 9 bases and J shed 4 bases, with 21 bases lying between them. Germline V lookup: CDR1 SNHLY, CDR2 FYNNEI. This CDR3 has 15 residues.

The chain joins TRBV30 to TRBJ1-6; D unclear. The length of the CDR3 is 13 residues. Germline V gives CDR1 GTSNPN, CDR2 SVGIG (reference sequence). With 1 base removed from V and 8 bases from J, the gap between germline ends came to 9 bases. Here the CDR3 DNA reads TGTGCCTGGAGTGAGTCTCCGCATTCACCCCTCCACTTT. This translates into CAWSESPHSPLHF.

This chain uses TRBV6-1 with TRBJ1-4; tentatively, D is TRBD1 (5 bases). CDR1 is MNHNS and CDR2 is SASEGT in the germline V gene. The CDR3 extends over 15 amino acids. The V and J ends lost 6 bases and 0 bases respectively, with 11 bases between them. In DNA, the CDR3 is TGTGCCAGCAGCGGGGCCTGGACAACTAATGAAAAACTGTTTTTT. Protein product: CASSGAWTTNEKLFF.

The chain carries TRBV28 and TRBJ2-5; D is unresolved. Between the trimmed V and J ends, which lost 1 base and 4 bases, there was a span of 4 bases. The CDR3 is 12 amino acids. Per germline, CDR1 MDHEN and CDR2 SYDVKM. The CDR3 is CASSLYGETQYF. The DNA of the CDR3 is TGTGCCAGCAGTTTATACGGAGAGACCCAGTACTTC.

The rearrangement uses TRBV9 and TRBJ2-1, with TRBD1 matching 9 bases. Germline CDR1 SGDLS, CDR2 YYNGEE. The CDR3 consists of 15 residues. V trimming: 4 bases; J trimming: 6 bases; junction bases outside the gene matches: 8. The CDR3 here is CASSISGTGRNEQFF. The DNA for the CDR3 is TGTGCCAGCAGCATCTCCGGGACAGGGCGCAATGAGCAGTTCTTC.

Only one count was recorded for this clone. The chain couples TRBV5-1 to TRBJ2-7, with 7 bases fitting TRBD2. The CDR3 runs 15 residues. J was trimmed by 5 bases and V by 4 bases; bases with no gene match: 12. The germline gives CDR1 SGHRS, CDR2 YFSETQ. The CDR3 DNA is TGCGCCAGCAGCCTATGGGGGGGGTCCGGGAACGAGCAGTACTTC. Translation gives CASSLWGGSGNEQYF. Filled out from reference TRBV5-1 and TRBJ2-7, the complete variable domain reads KAGVTQTPRYLIKTRGQQVTLSCSPISGHRSVSWYQQTPGQGLQFLFEYFSETQRNKGNFPGRFSGRQFSNSRSEMNVSTLELGDSALYLCASSLWGGSGNEQYFGPGTRLTVT.

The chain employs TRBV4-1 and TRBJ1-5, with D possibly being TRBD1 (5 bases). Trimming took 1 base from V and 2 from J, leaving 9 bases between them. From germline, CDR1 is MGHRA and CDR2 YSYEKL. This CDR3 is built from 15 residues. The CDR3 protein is CASSQGQGGNQPQHF. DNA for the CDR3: TGCGCCAGCAGCCAAGGCCAGGGTGGCAATCAGCCCCAGCATTTT.

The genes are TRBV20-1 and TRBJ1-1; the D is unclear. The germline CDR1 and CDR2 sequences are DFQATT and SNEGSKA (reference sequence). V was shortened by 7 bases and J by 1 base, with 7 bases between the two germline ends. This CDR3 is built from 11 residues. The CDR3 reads CSVGQNTEAFF. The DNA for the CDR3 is TGCAGTGTAGGGCAGAACACTGAAGCTTTCTTT.

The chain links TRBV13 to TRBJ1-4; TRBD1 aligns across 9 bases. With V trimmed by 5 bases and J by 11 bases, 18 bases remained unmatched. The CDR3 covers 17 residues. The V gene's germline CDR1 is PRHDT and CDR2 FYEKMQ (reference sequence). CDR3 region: CASSLQHSDRGGRKLFF. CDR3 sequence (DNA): TGTGCCAGCAGCCTTCAGCACTCGGACAGGGGAGGTAGGAAACTGTTTTTT.